The clone carrying this T cell receptor (beta chain) was picked up a small number of times. Antigen: not known. These data are taken from a study of human T cells and chemical hapten exposure. Study-wide findings and caveats: With DPC sensitization, TCRs exceeding 1 in 1000 frequency showed no change.

Unfractionated whole blood yielded total RNA. Unique molecular identifiers were linked by the library to individual cDNA molecules. Methods used by the authors: Counting gave a median of around 100,000 TCRs per sample, with values ranging from about 23,224 to 700,000. A single record per CDR3 protein comes from TCRdb applying MiXCR to the 5' RACE reads. The V and J calls were determined by TCRdb, not by the authors. Of more than 140,000 distinct CDR3 sequences in the sample, around 4% were seen once. The CDR3 extends over 15 amino acids. Trimming at V came to 4 bases and at J to 1 base, leaving 6 bases not matched to a gene. CDR1 and CDR2 from the germline V gene are DFQATT and SNEGSKA (reference sequence).

This receptor was taken from a female donor in good health. J is TRBJ2-3 and V is TRBV20-1; 9 bases map to TRBD2. CDR3 region: CSAMTSSGGTDTQYF. As DNA, the CDR3 is TGCAGTGCTATGACCTCTAGCGGGGGCACAGATACGCAGTATTTT.